The 17 T cell receptor beta chains below were found in one sample sequenced in a study of blood T cells in healthy people across ages. A sample-barcoded 5' primer and a J-beta primer mix were used in a second PCR of about 7 to 12 cycles. TCRdb re-analysed the 5' RACE reads in MiXCR, keeping a single row per CDR3 protein. The sample holds 1.2 million to 1.5 million distinct CDR3 sequences, roughly 64% seen once. Sequencing was performed on blood. The receptors were gathered from a man in his late teens or twenties in good health.

As DNA, the CDR3 is TGTGCCAGCAGCCCCGACATTCGCGCGCAGTATTTT. This translates into CASSPDIRAQYF. This rearrangement joins TRBV7-9 to TRBJ2-3, with D hard to call. Germline V lookup: CDR1 SEHNR, CDR2 FQNEAQ (reference sequence). The length of the CDR3 is 12 residues. The V gene lost 5 bases and the J gene lost 10 bases, with 13 bases spanning the gap.

This chain joins TRBV6-2 or TRBV6-3 and TRBJ2-5; TRBD1 matches 9 bases. CDR3 length equals 17 residues. Per the germline V gene, CDR1 is MNHEY and CDR2 is SVGEGT. J lost 2 bases, V lost 2 bases, and 9 bases had no gene match. The CDR3 sequence is CASSYEWDRAIQETQYF. The CDR3 DNA is TGTGCCAGCAGTTACGAGTGGGACAGGGCGATTCAAGAGACCCAGTACTTC.

This clonotype has more than one count but fewer than ten. The rearrangement joins TRBV20-1 to TRBJ2-3, with a weak D call TRBD2 (5 bases). CDR3 length: 12 amino acids. Looked up from germline, CDR1 is DFQATT and CDR2 is SNEGSKA (reference sequence). V shed 5 bases and J shed 4 bases, with 10 bases lying between them. The CDR3 region is CSARWGADTQYF. CDR3 nucleotide sequence: TGCAGTGCTCGATGGGGAGCAGATACGCAGTATTTT.

The CDR3 reads CASSGRRQANNSPLHF. As DNA, the CDR3 is TGTGCCAGCAGCGGTCGAAGACAAGCTAATAATTCACCCCTCCACTTT. The rearrangement links TRBV13 to TRBJ1-6; D not resolved. This CDR3 region has 16 residues. The V end lost 5 bases, the J end lost 5 bases, and 16 bases lay between the germline ends. CDR1 is PRHDT and CDR2 is FYEKMQ in the germline V gene (reference sequence).

The chain couples TRBV29-1 to TRBJ2-5; the match to TRBD2 covers 8 bases. Germline-derived CDR1 and CDR2 are SQVTM and ANQGSEA. The CDR3 totals 15 residues. V trimming: 4 bases; J trimming: 4 bases; junction bases outside the gene matches: 11. CDR3 region: CSVVTVRGAGETQYF. The CDR3 DNA reads TGCAGCGTTGTCACGGTGCGGGGGGCTGGAGAGACCCAGTACTTC.

This sequence joins TRBV6-5 and TRBJ2-5, with TRBD1 as a possible D gene (6 bases). Germline CDR1 reads MNHEY; CDR2 reads SVGAGI. The CDR3 runs to 15 residues. Trimming took off 6 bases at V and 4 bases at J, with 18 bases between the two ends. Here the CDR3 reads CASSPSAGEGETQYF. Written as DNA, the CDR3 is TGTGCCAGCAGCCCCTCGGCAGGGGAAGGAGAGACCCAGTACTTC.

CDR3 protein: CASSVKSPYEQYF. The CDR3 nucleotides read TGTGCCAGCAGTGTAAAGAGCCCCTACGAGCAGTACTTC. The rearrangement uses TRBV27 and TRBJ2-7; D unclear. V was trimmed by 5 bases and J by 2 bases, leaving 10 bases between them. Germline V CDR1 and CDR2: MNHEY, SMNVEV (reference sequence). CDR3 length equals 13 residues.

The chain couples TRBV29-1 to TRBJ2-3; D is ambiguous. This CDR3 region has 11 residues. Germline values: CDR1 SQVTM, CDR2 ANQGSEA. The V end was cut by 5 bases, the J end by 0 bases, with 3 bases between. CDR3 bases: TGCAGCGTTATTAGCACAGATACGCAGTATTTT. It yields the protein CSVISTDTQYF.

The rearrangement joins TRBV28 to TRBJ2-7; 9 nucleotides match TRBD2. Germline assignment: CDR1 MDHEN and CDR2 SYDVKM. CDR3 length: 16 amino acids. After removal of 7 bases from V and 7 bases from J, the junction contained 17 bases not matched to a gene. The CDR3 DNA sequence: TGTGCCAGCACTCCGCCCTTAGCGGGGGCGACGGGTGAGCAGTACTTC. Its protein is CASTPPLAGATGEQYF. Based on the CDR3 plus reference TRBV28 and TRBJ2-7, the full variable domain is DVKVTQSSRYLVKRTGEKVFLECVQDMDHENMFWYRQDPGLGLRLIYFSYDVKMKEKGDIPEGYSVSREKKERFSLILESASTNQTSMYLCASTPPLAGATGEQYFGPGTRLTVT.

V gene TRBV29-1 combines with J gene TRBJ2-5; perhaps TRBD1 as D (5 bases). The V end was cut by 5 bases, the J end by 2 bases, with 9 bases between. Germline V gives CDR1 SQVTM, CDR2 ANQGSEA. CDR3 size: 12 residues. The CDR3 DNA follows: TGCAGCGTTAAGCCAGGGCAAGAGACCCAGTACTTC. Translated: CSVKPGQETQYF. Looking up the rest from reference TRBV29-1 and TRBJ2-5 gives the full variable domain: SAVISQKPSRDICQRGTSLTIQCQVDSQVTMMFWYRQQPGQSLTLIATANQGSEATYESGFVIDKFPISRPNLTFSTLTVSNMSPEDSSIYLCSVKPGQETQYFGPGTRLLVL.

This chain uses TRBV15 with TRBJ2-1; D is possibly TRBD1 (6 bases). The length of the CDR3 is 12 residues. Deletions cut 5 bases from V and 9 bases from J, with 11 bases between. Germline V lookup: CDR1 LNHNV, CDR2 YYDKDF (reference sequence). CDR3 nucleotide sequence: TGTGCCACCAGCCCCAGGGGCAGTGAGCAGTTCTTC. It is translated as CATSPRGSEQFF.

This clonotype showed up just a few times. The chain links TRBV27 to TRBJ2-1; 9 nucleotides line up with TRBD1. V trimming: 2 bases; J trimming: 3 bases; junction bases outside the gene matches: 5. The CDR3 covers 16 residues. CDR1 and CDR2 (germline): MNHEY, SMNVEV (reference sequence). CDR3 in amino acids: CASSLVWTGVYNEQFF. CDR3 in DNA: TGTGCCAGCAGTTTAGTTTGGACAGGGGTCTACAATGAGCAGTTCTTC.

The genes are TRBV6-5 and TRBJ2-3; D is perhaps TRBD1 (5 bases). Germline V lookup: CDR1 MNHEY, CDR2 SVGAGI. V was trimmed by 6 bases and J by 2 bases, leaving 12 bases between them. This CDR3 region has 14 residues. This CDR3 reads CASSIRQSTDTQYF. CDR3 nucleotide sequence: TGTGCCAGCAGCATTCGACAGTCCACAGATACGCAGTATTTT.

In its sample, this clonotype was seen a few times. The chain combines TRBV18 with TRBJ1-5; 8 bases line up with TRBD1. The CDR3 is 13 residues long. Trimming took 3 bases from V and 6 from J; bases not matched to a gene: 1. Per germline, CDR1 KGHSH and CDR2 LQKENI. The CDR3 sequence: CASSPDRAQPQHF. CDR3 DNA sequence: TGTGCCAGCTCACCGGACAGGGCTCAGCCCCAGCATTTT.

The chain links TRBV4-1 to TRBJ2-3, with a possible D match to TRBD1 (5 bases). CDR3 size: 15 residues. Per germline, CDR1 MGHRA and CDR2 YSYEKL. V gave up 0 bases and J gave up 5 bases, with 12 bases separating them. The CDR3 spells CASSQEPADIDTQYF. CDR3 DNA sequence: TGCGCCAGCAGCCAAGAGCCCGCGGACATAGATACGCAGTATTTT.

The rearrangement joins TRBV20-1 to TRBJ2-1; TRBD2 agrees at 9 bases. Germline V gives CDR1 DFQATT, CDR2 SNEGSKA (reference sequence). CDR3 length: 15 amino acids. With V trimmed by 1 base and J by 8 bases, 9 bases remained unmatched. The CDR3 protein is CSARVVAGVVDEQFF. The CDR3 DNA is TGCAGTGCTAGAGTCGTAGCGGGAGTAGTCGATGAGCAGTTCTTC.

The CDR3 loop is CSAAPGTRQNNEQYF. CDR3 DNA: TGCAGTGCTGCTCCCGGGACTCGGCAGAACAATGAGCAGTACTTC. The V call is TRBV20-1, the J call TRBJ2-7, with a tentative D call TRBD2 (6 bases). CDR3 size: 15 residues. V was pared by 5 bases and J by 7 bases, with 24 bases between. Germline V gives CDR1 DFQATT, CDR2 SNEGSKA (reference sequence).